The 15 T cell receptor beta chains below were found in one sample sequenced in a study of shared clonotypes between healthy human individuals. Positive CCR7 selection of CD45RO-negative cells yielded the naive CD8 cells, and terminally differentiated effector memory CD45RA+ cells were excluded. Sequencing was performed with immunoSEQ multiplex PCR; in TCRdb, only in-frame clones are kept and a portion is missing. This sample yields about 2.1 million clones, of which around 93% are seen a single time; less than 2% belongs to the top ten. Sequencing used naive CD8+ T cells from PBMCs. These receptors all come from a man younger than 35 in good health. Some clones in this sample may be carry-over from other donors' samples.

The V call is TRBV14, the J call TRBJ2-5, with 8 bases lining up with TRBD2. The germline gives CDR1 SGHDN, CDR2 FVKESK. This CDR3 region has 16 residues. J was trimmed by 5 bases and V by 2 bases; bases with no gene match: 10. In nucleotides, the CDR3 is TGTGCCAGCAGCCAAAGGGGAGCGGGAGTAGGGGAGACCCAGTACTTC. Encoded protein: CASSQRGAGVGETQYF.

The rearrangement links TRBV5-6 to TRBJ1-5; unclear D gene. Trimming took 2 bases from V and 3 from J, leaving 12 bases between them. CDR1 is SGHDT, CDR2 YYEEEE, per germline. The CDR3 covers 15 residues. The CDR3 coding sequence is TGTGCCAGCAGCTTCTCCGGGAGTAACAATCAGCCCCAGCATTTT. Translating gives CASSFSGSNNQPQHF.

The chain uses TRBV28 and TRBJ1-5; D is unclear. CDR1 and CDR2 from the germline V gene are MDHEN and SYDVKM. The CDR3 is 16 residues long. Trimming left V 2 bases short and J 6 bases short, with 17 bases between. CDR3 loop: CASSLDNGEPAQPQHF. The CDR3 coding sequence is TGTGCCAGCAGTTTAGATAATGGGGAGCCAGCTCAGCCCCAGCATTTT.

This chain joins TRBV9 and TRBJ1-2, with D possibly being TRBD1 (5 bases). With 0 bases removed from V and 6 bases from J, the gap between germline ends came to 12 bases. CDR3 size: 14 residues. Germline V gene data show CDR1 as SGDLS and CDR2 as YYNGEE. DNA for the CDR3: TGTGCCAGCAGCGTAGGGCAGGGAGCTGATGGCTACACCTTC. Its protein is CASSVGQGADGYTF.

The V and J genes are TRBV2 and TRBJ2-2; 8 nucleotides align to TRBD2. V shed 2 bases and J 4 bases; nucleotides not matched to a gene: 6. Germline CDR1 and CDR2: SNHLY and FYNNEI. The CDR3 contains 16 residues. In nucleotides, the CDR3 is TGTGCCAGCAGTGAACCGGGACTAGGAACCACCGGGGAGCTGTTTTTT. This codes for CASSEPGLGTTGELFF.

This clone appeared a single time. In DNA, the CDR3 is TGTGCCAGCAGTCCCGGACGGGGGGCGACTGCTGGCTACACCTTC. Translation: CASSPGRGATAGYTF. This rearrangement joins TRBV28 to TRBJ1-2, with D possibly TRBD1 on 6 matching bases. The CDR3 sequence is 15 residues long. V was shortened by 5 bases and J by 7 bases, with 20 bases between the two germline ends. CDR1 MDHEN and CDR2 SYDVKM come from the germline V gene.

J is TRBJ1-5 and V is TRBV19; D not resolved. Trimming took off 6 bases at V and 1 base at J, with 16 bases between the two ends. Germline assignment: CDR1 LNHDA and CDR2 SQIVND (reference sequence). CDR3 size: 16 residues. Here the CDR3 reads CASRLGEYESNQPQHF. The CDR3 nucleotides read TGTGCCAGTAGGCTCGGGGAGTACGAGAGCAATCAGCCCCAGCATTTT.

As regards this clone: The same CDR3 is also encoded by other DNA sequences in this sample. The rearrangement uses TRBV27 and TRBJ1-1, with D possibly matching TRBD1 (6 bases). The CDR3 spans 13 residues. Trimming took off 2 bases at V and 5 bases at J, with 9 bases between the two ends. The germline V gene has CDR1 MNHEY and CDR2 SMNVEV (reference sequence). The CDR3 nucleotides read TGTGCCAGCAGTTTAACAGGGCGAACTGAAGCTTTCTTT. The encoded protein is CASSLTGRTEAFF.

This clone has just one count. This chain connects TRBV6-1 to TRBJ1-2, with a possible D match to TRBD1 (6 bases). With 7 bases removed from V and 4 bases from J, the gap between germline ends came to 19 bases. The CDR3 contains 15 residues. Germline loops: CDR1 MNHNS, CDR2 SASEGT. The CDR3, as DNA: TGTGCCAGCACCAATCGGGGGGCGATAGTCTATGGCTACACCTTC. It codes for CASTNRGAIVYGYTF.

The J gene is TRBJ2-1, the V gene TRBV10-3, with TRBD2 identical over 10 bases. The ends lost 8 bases at V and 8 bases at J; junction bases unmatched: 3. The CDR3 spans 12 residues. Per germline, CDR1 ENHRY and CDR2 SYGVKD. The CDR3 sequence is CAIASGSYEQFF. The CDR3 DNA reads as TGTGCCATCGCTAGCGGGAGCTATGAGCAGTTCTTC.

On this clone itself: Compared with germline, one end of the junction differs, possibly owing to a read error. Other DNA sequences in the sample encode the same CDR3. This chain links TRBV13 with TRBJ2-7, with D possibly being TRBD1 or TRBD2 (5 bases each). Germline values: CDR1 PRHDT, CDR2 FYEKMQ (reference sequence). The CDR3 is made up of 16 amino acids. The CDR3: CASSFWGLASSYEQYF. Here the CDR3 DNA reads TGCGCCAGCAGCTTCTGGGGCTTAGCGAGCTCCTACGAGCAGTACTTC.

This clone has a single count. J is TRBJ1-3 and V is TRBV7-2, with D uncertain. V was pared by 8 bases and J by 0 bases, with 14 bases between. This CDR3 region has 15 residues. Per germline, CDR1 SGHTA and CDR2 FQGNSA. CDR3 coding DNA: TGTGCCAGCGGAAGCTCAGGAATCTCTGGAAACACCATATATTTT. Its translation is CASGSSGISGNTIYF.

The chain employs TRBV28 and TRBJ1-5; no reliable D call. The CDR3 spans 13 residues. V gave up 1 base and J gave up 5 bases, with 6 bases separating them. Germline V gene sequence: CDR1 MDHEN, CDR2 SYDVKM. In DNA form, the CDR3 reads TGTGCCAGCAGTTTATATACGGATCAGCCCCAGCATTTT. It yields the protein CASSLYTDQPQHF.

This chain connects TRBV2 to TRBJ2-7, with D perhaps TRBD1 (6 bases). Germline V gene lookup returns CDR1 SNHLY and CDR2 FYNNEI. The CDR3 length is 14 residues. Trimming stripped 3 bases from V and 4 bases from J, with 13 bases between. The CDR3 nucleotides are TGTGCCAGCAGTGATCTAGGGGGTCCGTACGAGCAGTACTTC. It yields the protein CASSDLGGPYEQYF.

J is TRBJ2-1 and V is TRBV11-2, with 14 bases aligning to TRBD2. Germline V gene sequence: CDR1 SGHAT, CDR2 FQNNGV. This CDR3 comprises 18 residues. The trim removed 6 bases at V and 4 bases at J, leaving 11 bases unmatched. The CDR3 loop reads CASRSTSGRDPSYNEQFF. CDR3 coding DNA: TGTGCCAGCAGATCGACTAGCGGGAGGGACCCGTCTTACAATGAGCAGTTCTTC.